Listed here is a single T cell receptor (beta chain). This sample is drawn from a study of OX40 agonist ivuxolimab in advanced cancers. The overall study: Across the patients, intravenous ivuxolimab was delivered every 2 weeks at 0.01 to 10 mg/kg. A mean age of 60 years, range roughly 20 to 80, was recorded, and approximately 79% were male. Partial response was recorded in three patients: one hepatocellular carcinoma and two cutaneous melanoma cases.

Blood sampling took place at baseline, cycle 4 day 1, and cycle 7 day 1. Profiling relied on immunoSEQ multiplex PCR, and the TCRdb table lists in-frame clones only, not all of them. The data show under 85,000 clones, approximately 90% seen once. Sequenced here: CD4+ or CD8+ T cells sorted from blood, sampled in a trial of the OX40 agonist ivuxolimab. The clonotype originates from an adult with an advanced solid tumor such as melanoma, head and neck, liver or kidney cancer.

CDR3 nucleotides: TGTGCCAGCAGCCCACGGACAGGGTGGGAAACTGAAGCTTTCTTT. This encodes CASSPRTGWETEAFF. The J gene is TRBJ1-1, the V gene TRBV5-6, with 8 bases identical to TRBD1. Germline loops: CDR1 SGHDT, CDR2 YYEEEE. The trim removed 4 bases at V and 5 bases at J, leaving 10 bases unmatched. CDR3 length: 15 amino acids.